Given below is one TCR beta chain in context. V was trimmed by 6 bases and J by 1 base, leaving 16 bases between them. The CDR3 runs 15 residues. Germline loops: CDR1 MNHEY, CDR2 SMNVEV (reference sequence). TCR beta chains were sequenced at survey level with immunoSEQ. The protocol was immunoSEQ multiplex PCR, while the TCRdb copy is restricted to in-frame clones and leaves out a portion. The sample lists some 68,000 clones, over 85% occurring once. This TCR was sampled from a man aged 35 to 55 with rheumatoid arthritis. The chain uses TRBV27 and TRBJ2-7; D is undetermined. The specimen was PBMCs. The CDR3 DNA reads as TGTGCCAGCAGCCCCACTCCCAGTGGGTCCTACGAGCAGTACTTC. Its translation: CASSPTPSGSYEQYF.